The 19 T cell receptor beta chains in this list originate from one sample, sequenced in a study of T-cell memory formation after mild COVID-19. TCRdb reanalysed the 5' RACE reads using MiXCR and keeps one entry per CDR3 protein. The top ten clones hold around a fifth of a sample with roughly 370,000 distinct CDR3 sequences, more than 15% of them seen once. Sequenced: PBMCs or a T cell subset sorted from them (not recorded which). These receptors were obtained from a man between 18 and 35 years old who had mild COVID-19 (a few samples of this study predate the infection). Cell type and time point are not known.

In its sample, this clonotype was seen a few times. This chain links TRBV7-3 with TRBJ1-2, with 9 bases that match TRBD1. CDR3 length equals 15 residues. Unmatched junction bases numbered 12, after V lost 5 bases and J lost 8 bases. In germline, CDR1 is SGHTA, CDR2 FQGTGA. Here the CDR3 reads CASSPSGTGLVGYTF. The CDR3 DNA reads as TGTGCCAGCAGCCCATCCGGGACAGGGTTAGTGGGCTACACCTTC. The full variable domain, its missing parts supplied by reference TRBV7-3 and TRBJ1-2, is GAGVSQTPSNKVTEKGKYVELRCDPISGHTALYWYRQSLGQGPEFLIYFQGTGAADDSGLPNDRFFAVRPEGSVSTLKIQRTERGDSAVYLCASSPSGTGLVGYTFGSGTRLTVV.

The CDR3 region is CASSVDRESSYNEQFF. The CDR3 DNA reads TGTGCCAGCAGCGTAGACCGGGAGTCATCCTACAATGAGCAGTTCTTC. The J gene is TRBJ2-1, the V gene TRBV9; tentatively, D is TRBD2 (6 bases). CDR1 and CDR2 from the germline V gene are SGDLS and YYNGEE. The CDR3 runs 16 residues. V was trimmed by 0 bases and J by 1 base, leaving 11 bases between them.

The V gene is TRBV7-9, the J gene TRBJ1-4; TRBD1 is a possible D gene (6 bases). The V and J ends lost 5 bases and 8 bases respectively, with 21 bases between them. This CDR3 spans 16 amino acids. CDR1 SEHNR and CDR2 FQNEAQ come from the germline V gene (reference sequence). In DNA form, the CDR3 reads TGTGCCAGCAGCCCGTCGCCCTACGGGGGCCGGGAAAAACTGTTTTTT. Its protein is CASSPSPYGGREKLFF.

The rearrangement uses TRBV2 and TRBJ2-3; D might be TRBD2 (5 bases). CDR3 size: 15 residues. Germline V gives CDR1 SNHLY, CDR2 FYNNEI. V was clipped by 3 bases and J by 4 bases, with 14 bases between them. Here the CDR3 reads CASSESGSLADTQYF. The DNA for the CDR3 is TGTGCCAGCAGTGAGTCGGGGTCTTTGGCAGATACGCAGTATTTT.

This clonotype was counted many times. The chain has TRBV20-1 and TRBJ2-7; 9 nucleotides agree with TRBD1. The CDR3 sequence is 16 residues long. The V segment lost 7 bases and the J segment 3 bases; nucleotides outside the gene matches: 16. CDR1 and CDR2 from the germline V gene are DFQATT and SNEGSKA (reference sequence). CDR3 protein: CSVSNSPGQGDYEQYV. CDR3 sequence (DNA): TGCAGTGTCTCGAACTCTCCGGGACAGGGAGACTACGAGCAGTACGTC.

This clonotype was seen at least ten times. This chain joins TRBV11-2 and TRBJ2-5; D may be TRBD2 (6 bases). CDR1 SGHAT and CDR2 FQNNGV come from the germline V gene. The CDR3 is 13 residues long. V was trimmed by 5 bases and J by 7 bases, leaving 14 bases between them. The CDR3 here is CASSAPEGGTQYF. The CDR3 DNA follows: TGTGCCAGCAGCGCCCCAGAGGGAGGGACCCAGTACTTC. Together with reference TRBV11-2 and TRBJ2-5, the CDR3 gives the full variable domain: EAGVAQSPRYKIIEKRQSVAFWCNPISGHATLYWYQQILGQGPKLLIQFQNNGVVDDSQLPKDRFSAERLKGVDSTLKIQPAKLEDSAVYLCASSAPEGGTQYFGPGTRLLVL.

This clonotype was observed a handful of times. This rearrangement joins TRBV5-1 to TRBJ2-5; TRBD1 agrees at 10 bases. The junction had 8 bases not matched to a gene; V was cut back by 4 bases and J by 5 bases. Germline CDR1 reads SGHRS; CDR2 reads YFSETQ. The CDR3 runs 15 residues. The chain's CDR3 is CASSPGTGVFETQYF. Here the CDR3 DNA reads TGCGCCAGCAGCCCCGGGACAGGGGTATTCGAGACCCAGTACTTC.

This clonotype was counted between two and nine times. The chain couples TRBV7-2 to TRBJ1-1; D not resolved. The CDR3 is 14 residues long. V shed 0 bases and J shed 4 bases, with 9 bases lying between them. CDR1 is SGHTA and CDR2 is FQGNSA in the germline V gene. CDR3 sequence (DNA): TGTGCCAGCAGCTTAGCCAACCCGGGCACTGAAGCTTTCTTT. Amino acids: CASSLANPGTEAFF.

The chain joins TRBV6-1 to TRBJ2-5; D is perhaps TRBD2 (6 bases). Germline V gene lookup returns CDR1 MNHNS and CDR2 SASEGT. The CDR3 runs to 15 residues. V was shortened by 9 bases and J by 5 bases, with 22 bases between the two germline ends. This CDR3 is CASISRDGRGETQYF. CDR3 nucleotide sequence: TGTGCCAGTATCTCCCGGGACGGCCGGGGGGAGACCCAGTACTTC.

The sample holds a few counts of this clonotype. The CDR3 region is CASSPGRASTEAFF. The CDR3, as DNA: TGTGCCAGCAGCCCCGGCAGGGCGTCAACTGAAGCTTTCTTT. This chain links TRBV9 with TRBJ1-1; D might be TRBD1 (5 bases). The CDR3 has 14 residues. CDR1 and CDR2 (germline): SGDLS, YYNGEE. V lost 4 bases and J lost 5, with 15 bases in between.

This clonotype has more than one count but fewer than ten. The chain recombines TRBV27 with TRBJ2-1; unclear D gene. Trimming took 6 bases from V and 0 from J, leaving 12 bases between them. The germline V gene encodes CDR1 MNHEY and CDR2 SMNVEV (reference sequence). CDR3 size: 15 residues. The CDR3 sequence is CASSPKGSSYNEQFF. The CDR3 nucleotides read TGTGCCAGCAGCCCCAAGGGTAGCTCCTACAATGAGCAGTTCTTC.

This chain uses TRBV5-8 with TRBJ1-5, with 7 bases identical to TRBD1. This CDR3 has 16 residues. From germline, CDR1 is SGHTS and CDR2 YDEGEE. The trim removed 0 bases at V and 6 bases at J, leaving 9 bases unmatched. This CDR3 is CASSLAGGTISQPQHF. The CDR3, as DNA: TGTGCCAGCAGCTTGGCAGGGGGGACAATAAGTCAGCCCCAGCATTTT.

DNA of the CDR3: TGTGCCAGCAATTTAGATTATAGCAATCAGCCCCAGCATTTT. This gives the protein CASNLDYSNQPQHF. V gene TRBV6-1 combines with J gene TRBJ1-5; no clear D gene. CDR3 length: 14 residues. Germline CDR1 MNHNS, CDR2 SASEGT. V lost 7 bases and J 0 bases, leaving 10 bases between the germline ends.

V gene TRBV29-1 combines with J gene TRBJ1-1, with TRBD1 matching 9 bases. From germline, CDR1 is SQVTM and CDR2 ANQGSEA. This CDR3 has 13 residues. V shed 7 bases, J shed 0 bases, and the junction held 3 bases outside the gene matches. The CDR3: CSGDREMNTEAFF. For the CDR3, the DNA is TGCAGCGGGGACAGGGAAATGAACACTGAAGCTTTCTTT.

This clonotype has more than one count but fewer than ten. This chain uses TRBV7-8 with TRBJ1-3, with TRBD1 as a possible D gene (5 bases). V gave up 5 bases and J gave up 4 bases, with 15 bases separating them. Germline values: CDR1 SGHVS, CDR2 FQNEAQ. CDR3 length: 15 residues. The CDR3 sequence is CASSPRRGYGNTIYF. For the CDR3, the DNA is TGTGCCAGCAGCCCCCGGCGGGGGTACGGAAACACCATATATTTT.

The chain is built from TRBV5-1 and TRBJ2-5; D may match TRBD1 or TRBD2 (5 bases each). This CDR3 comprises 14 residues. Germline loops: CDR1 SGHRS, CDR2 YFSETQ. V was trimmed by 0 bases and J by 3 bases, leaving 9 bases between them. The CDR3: CASSLGGVKETQYF. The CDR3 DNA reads TGCGCCAGCAGCTTGGGAGGGGTCAAAGAGACCCAGTACTTC.

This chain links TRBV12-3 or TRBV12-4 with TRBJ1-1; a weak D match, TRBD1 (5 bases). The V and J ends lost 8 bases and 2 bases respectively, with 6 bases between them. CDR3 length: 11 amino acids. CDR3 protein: CASGTNTEAFF. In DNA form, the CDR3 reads TGTGCCAGCGGGACCAACACTGAAGCTTTCTTT.

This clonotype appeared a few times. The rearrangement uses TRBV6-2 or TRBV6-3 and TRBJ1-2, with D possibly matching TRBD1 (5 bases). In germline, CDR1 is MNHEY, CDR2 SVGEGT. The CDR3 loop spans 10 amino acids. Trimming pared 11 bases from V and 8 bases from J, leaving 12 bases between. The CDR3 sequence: CAAGPRGYTF. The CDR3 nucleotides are TGTGCCGCGGGACCTCGCGGCTACACCTTC.

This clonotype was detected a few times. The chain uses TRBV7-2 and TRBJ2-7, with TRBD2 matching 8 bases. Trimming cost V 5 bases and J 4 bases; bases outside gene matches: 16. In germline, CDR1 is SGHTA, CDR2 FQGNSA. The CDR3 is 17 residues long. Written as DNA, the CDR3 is TGTGCCAGCAGCACCTCCGGGGGGGTCCTTCAATTTTACGAGCAGTACTTC. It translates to CASSTSGGVLQFYEQYF.